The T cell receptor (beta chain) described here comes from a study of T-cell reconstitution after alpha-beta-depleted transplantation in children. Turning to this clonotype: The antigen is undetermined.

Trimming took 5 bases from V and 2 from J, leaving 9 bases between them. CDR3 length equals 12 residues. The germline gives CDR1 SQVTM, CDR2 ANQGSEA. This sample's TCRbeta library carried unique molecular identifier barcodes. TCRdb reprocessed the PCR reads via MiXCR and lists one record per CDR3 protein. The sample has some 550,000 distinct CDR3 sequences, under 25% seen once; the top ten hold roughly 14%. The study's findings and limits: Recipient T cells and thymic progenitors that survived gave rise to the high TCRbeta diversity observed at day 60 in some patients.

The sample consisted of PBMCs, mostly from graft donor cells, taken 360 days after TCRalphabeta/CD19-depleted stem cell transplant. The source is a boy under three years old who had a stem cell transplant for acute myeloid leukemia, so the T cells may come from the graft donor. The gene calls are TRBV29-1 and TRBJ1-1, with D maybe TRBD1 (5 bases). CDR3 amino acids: CSVCRGNTEAFF. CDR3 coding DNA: TGCAGCGTTTGTAGGGGAAACACTGAAGCTTTCTTT. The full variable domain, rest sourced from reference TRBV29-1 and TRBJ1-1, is SAVISQKPSRDICQRGTSLTIQCQVDSQVTMMFWYRQQPGQSLTLIATANQGSEATYESGFVIDKFPISRPNLTFSTLTVSNMSPEDSSIYLCSVCRGNTEAFFGQGTRLTVV.